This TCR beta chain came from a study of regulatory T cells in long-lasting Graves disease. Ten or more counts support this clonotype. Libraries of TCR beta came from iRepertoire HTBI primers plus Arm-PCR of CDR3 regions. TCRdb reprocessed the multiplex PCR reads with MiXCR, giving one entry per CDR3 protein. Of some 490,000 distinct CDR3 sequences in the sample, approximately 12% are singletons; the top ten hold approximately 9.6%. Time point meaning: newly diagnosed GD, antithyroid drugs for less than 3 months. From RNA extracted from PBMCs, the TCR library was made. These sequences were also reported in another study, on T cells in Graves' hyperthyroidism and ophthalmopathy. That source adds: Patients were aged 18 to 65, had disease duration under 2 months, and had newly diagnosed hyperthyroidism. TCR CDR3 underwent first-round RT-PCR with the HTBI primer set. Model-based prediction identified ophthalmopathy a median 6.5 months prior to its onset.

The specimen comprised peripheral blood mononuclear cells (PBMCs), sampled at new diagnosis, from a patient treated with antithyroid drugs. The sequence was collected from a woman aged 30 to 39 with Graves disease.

CDR3 residues: CASSSRVVEKLFF. CDR3 DNA: TGTGCCAGCAGTTCCCGAGTGGTAGAAAAACTGTTTTTT. This sequence joins TRBV6-2 or TRBV6-3 and TRBJ1-4; D is ambiguous. The CDR3 is 13 residues long. Trimming took off 4 bases at V and 8 bases at J, with 11 bases between the two ends. Germline V gene lookup returns CDR1 MNHEY and CDR2 SVGEGT.